The 15 T cell receptor beta chains below all came from one sample that was sequenced in a study of T cells after yellow fever vaccination. Using its own MiXCR run on the 5' RACE reads, TCRdb lists one record per CDR3 protein. The sample carries about 140,000 distinct CDR3 sequences, 6.5% to 8.5% recorded once. This specimen consisted of CD4+ T cells sorted from PBMCs, obtained 5 days after the yellow fever booster vaccination. Every receptor here comes from a man aged 30 to 39 who received the YFV17D yellow fever vaccine.

J is TRBJ2-3 and V is TRBV20-1; TRBD2 might be the D (6 bases). Germline-derived CDR1 and CDR2 are DFQATT and SNEGSKA (reference sequence). Trimming took 3 bases from V and 3 from J, leaving 10 bases between them. CDR3 length: 13 residues. CDR3 coding DNA: TGCAGTGCTAGGCCTAGCGTGACAGATACGCAGTATTTT. It specifies CSARPSVTDTQYF.

This clonotype has a count of ten or more. The chain links TRBV20-1 to TRBJ1-2; D is undetermined. The CDR3 covers 11 residues. Germline V gene lookup returns CDR1 DFQATT and CDR2 SNEGSKA (reference sequence). The V and J ends lost 0 bases and 10 bases respectively, with 9 bases between them. CDR3 sequence reads: CSARDLGLYTF. The CDR3 bases are TGCAGTGCTAGAGATCTAGGTCTCTACACCTTC.

This clonotype was recorded many times. This chain joins TRBV6-5 and TRBJ1-4; D might be TRBD1 (6 bases). CDR3 length: 14 residues. V lost 4 bases and J lost 8, with 14 bases in between. Germline V lookup: CDR1 MNHEY, CDR2 SVGAGI. The DNA of the CDR3 is TGTGCCAGCAGTTTAGCGGCAGGGGTCGAAAAACTGTTTTTT. Translation gives CASSLAAGVEKLFF.

This clonotype was seen ten or more times. J is TRBJ2-1 and V is TRBV5-5; maybe TRBD2 (6 bases). V lost 1 base, J lost 7 bases, and 12 bases lay in between. The germline V gene encodes CDR1 SGHKS and CDR2 YYEKEE (reference sequence). This CDR3 spans 14 amino acids. The DNA for the CDR3 is TGTGCCAGCAGCTTGTTAGCGGCGGGGAATGAGCAGTTCTTC. Amino acids: CASSLLAAGNEQFF. The complete variable domain, with remaining parts taken from reference TRBV5-5 and TRBJ2-1, reads DAGVTQSPTHLIKTRGQQVTLRCSPISGHKSVSWYQQVLGQGPQFIFQYYEKEERGRGNFPDRFSARQFPNYSSELNVNALLLGDSALYLCASSLLAAGNEQFFGPGTRLTVL.

This clonotype has ten or more counts. The DNA for the CDR3 is TGCGCCAGCAGCTTGGGTGGGACAGGTAATCGCTACGAGCAGTACTTC. Amino acid sequence: CASSLGGTGNRYEQYF. This sequence joins TRBV5-1 and TRBJ2-7, with 8 bases identical to TRBD1. Germline V gives CDR1 SGHRS, CDR2 YFSETQ. V gave up 0 bases and J gave up 3 bases; unmatched junction bases: 8. The CDR3 runs to 16 residues. Drawing the rest from reference TRBV5-1 and TRBJ2-7, the complete variable domain is KAGVTQTPRYLIKTRGQQVTLSCSPISGHRSVSWYQQTPGQGLQFLFEYFSETQRNKGNFPGRFSGRQFSNSRSEMNVSTLELGDSALYLCASSLGGTGNRYEQYFGPGTRLTVT.

This clonotype came up many times. J is TRBJ2-6 and V is TRBV5-6; possibly TRBD2 for D (5 bases). There are 17 residues in the CDR3. Trimming took 3 bases from V and 4 from J, leaving 17 bases between them. Germline V lookup: CDR1 SGHDT, CDR2 YYEEEE. The CDR3 region has the DNA TGTGCCAGCAGCTACGGGCCTTCGGGGTCAGGGGCCAACGTCCTGACTTTC. Protein sequence: CASSYGPSGSGANVLTF.

A remark on this clonotype: A much larger clone differs by one base, so this may be a read error. The rearrangement joins TRBV6-2 or TRBV6-3 to TRBJ2-1; D uncertain. The CDR3 loop spans 13 amino acids. The germline gives CDR1 MNHEY, CDR2 SVGEGT. The CDR3 sequence: CASSWIGANEQLF. The CDR3 nucleotides are TGTGCCAGCAGTTGGATAGGCGCCAATGAGCAGCTCTTC.

As for this clonotype: One base away lies a much larger clone, so this may be a sequencing read error. The chain uses TRBV6-2 or TRBV6-3 and TRBJ2-7, with D maybe TRBD2 (6 bases). CDR3 length: 13 residues. The V end was cut by 7 bases, the J end by 6 bases, with 16 bases between. Germline CDR1 MNHEY, CDR2 SVGEGT. The DNA for the CDR3 is TGTGCCAGCATCGTACAGAGGGACTGCGAGCAGTACTTC. It yields the protein CASIVQRDCEQYF.

With respect to this clonotype: It may be a read error: a sequence one base away is much more abundant. The V call is TRBV5-1, the J call TRBJ2-6; D unresolved. CDR1 is SGHRS, CDR2 YFSETQ, per germline. CDR3 length: 16 residues. V lost 2 bases to trimming and J lost 3 bases, with 12 bases between them. The CDR3 bases are TGCGCCAGCAGCTTTGGAAACATAAATGGGGCCAACGTCCTGACTTTC. Protein: CASSFGNINGANVLTF.

Many counts were recorded for this clonotype. This chain uses TRBV5-5 with TRBJ1-5; D might be TRBD1 (6 bases). Trimming removed 4 bases at V and 3 bases at J, with 11 bases between. The CDR3 extends over 14 amino acids. CDR1 is SGHKS, CDR2 YYEKEE, per germline (reference sequence). CDR3 residues: CASSGGQLNQPQHF. CDR3 sequence (DNA): TGTGCCAGCAGCGGAGGACAGCTCAATCAGCCCCAGCATTTT.

This clonotype has at least ten counts. The chain couples TRBV10-3 to TRBJ2-1, with 9 bases that match TRBD2. Germline CDR1 and CDR2: ENHRY and SYGVKD. There are 15 residues in the CDR3. Trimming cost V 4 bases and J 4 bases; bases outside gene matches: 5. The CDR3 region is CAISGEAGGYNEQFF. The CDR3 nucleotides are TGTGCCATCAGTGGGGAAGCGGGAGGTTACAATGAGCAGTTCTTC.

This clonotype was counted at least ten times. V is TRBV29-1 and J is TRBJ2-5, with D unclear. V dropped 0 bases and J dropped 6 bases, with 11 bases sitting between them. The CDR3 has 13 residues. Germline CDR1 SQVTM, CDR2 ANQGSEA. The CDR3 bases are TGCAGCGTTGAAGATCTGGCAAAAAAGACCCAGTACTTC. Its translation: CSVEDLAKKTQYF.

This chain uses TRBV7-8 with TRBJ1-2, with a possible D match to TRBD1 (5 bases). Germline CDR1 is SGHVS and CDR2 is FQNEAQ. Trimming took off 4 bases at V and 7 bases at J, with 28 bases between the two ends. The CDR3 has 18 residues. CDR3: CASSSSLLAGRNGGGYTF. The DNA for the CDR3 is TGTGCCAGCAGCTCATCCCTCCTGGCAGGCCGAAACGGGGGTGGCTACACCTTC. Combining the CDR3 with reference TRBV7-8 and TRBJ1-2 gives the whole variable domain GAGVSQSPRYKVAKRGQDVALRCDPISGHVSLFWYQQALGQGPEFLTYFQNEAQLDKSGLPSDRFFAERPEGSVSTLKIQRTQQEDSAVYLCASSSSLLAGRNGGGYTFGSGTRLTVV.

This clonotype has a count of ten or more. The chain employs TRBV5-1 and TRBJ2-3; no definite D call. The germline V gene has CDR1 SGHRS and CDR2 YFSETQ. V shed 0 bases and J shed 6 bases, with 5 bases lying between them. The CDR3 is made up of 12 amino acids. DNA for the CDR3: TGCGCCAGCAGCTTGGGGATGGATACGCAGTATTTT. Translation: CASSLGMDTQYF.

This chain connects TRBV30 to TRBJ2-7, with 7 bases lining up with TRBD1. The CDR3 sequence is 13 residues long. Germline loops: CDR1 GTSNPN, CDR2 SVGIG (reference sequence). Trimming removed 7 bases from V and 0 bases from J; junction bases left unmatched: 6. CDR3 protein: CALLDRSSYEQYF. The CDR3 DNA follows: TGTGCCTTATTGGACAGGAGCTCCTACGAGCAGTACTTC.